This T cell receptor beta chain is drawn from a study of blood T cells in healthy people across ages. Whole-study results and caveats: A strong correlation was found between TCR beta diversity and the percentage of naive T cells. Researchers deemed the diversity estimates from one million T cells underestimates. Compared with aged donors, long-lived donors showed fewer expanded clones, suggesting selection.

The second PCR ran 7 to 11 cycles with a sample-barcoded 5' primer and J-beta primers. A single record per CDR3 protein comes from TCRdb applying MiXCR to the 5' RACE reads. The sample yields about 640,000 distinct CDR3 sequences, 58% seen once. As to this clonotype: Its antigen remains unidentified.

Trimming at V came to 6 bases and at J to 2 bases, leaving 9 bases not matched to a gene. Germline CDR1 is MDHEN and CDR2 is SYDVKM. The CDR3 has 15 amino acids. This sequence originates from a man aged 55-75 years in good health. What was sequenced was blood. The V gene is TRBV28, the J gene TRBJ1-2, with 7 positions matching TRBD1. The CDR3 loop is CASSWDPGQNYGYTF. CDR3 nucleotide sequence: TGTGCCAGCAGCTGGGACCCGGGACAGAACTATGGCTACACCTTC.